Below are 6 T cell receptor beta chains sequenced from a single sample in a study of preoperative IRX-2 immunotherapy in early breast cancer. Using immunoSEQ multiplex PCR, the repertoire was profiled, and TCRdb retains in-frame clones only, with some absent. This table has tens of thousands of clones, roughly four fifths appearing once. Documented treatment: preoperative locoregional IRX-2 cytokine immunotherapy. The input for sequencing was lymph node tissue, taken from a patient treated with IRX-2 immunotherapy. These receptors were taken from a human donor with breast cancer.

The chain uses TRBV18 and TRBJ2-1; D may be TRBD2 (5 bases). V was pared by 6 bases and J by 0 bases, with 12 bases between. Germline V gene sequence: CDR1 KGHSH, CDR2 LQKENI. This CDR3 region has 15 residues. Written as DNA, the CDR3 is TGTGCCAGCTCCCTTCCCGAGGGCTCCTACAATGAGCAGTTCTTC. Protein sequence: CASSLPEGSYNEQFF. The variable domain in full, with the rest retrieved from reference TRBV18 and TRBJ2-1, is NAGVMQNPRHLVRRRGQEARLRCSPMKGHSHVYWYRQLPEEGLKFMVYLQKENIIDESGMPKERFSAEFPKEGPSILRIQQVVRGDSAAYFCASSLPEGSYNEQFFGPGTRLTVL.

V usage is TRBV19 and J usage is TRBJ1-2; no reliable D call. Germline-derived CDR1 and CDR2 are LNHDA and SQIVND (reference sequence). V was cut by 0 bases and J by 4 bases, with 12 bases left in between. The CDR3 is 15 amino acids. The DNA for the CDR3 is TGTGCCAGTAGTATAGATCATAAAGGAGGCTATGGCTACACCTTC. Amino acid sequence: CASSIDHKGGYGYTF.

The J gene is TRBJ2-3, the V gene TRBV14; TRBD2 might be the D (6 bases). There are 13 residues in the CDR3. CDR1 and CDR2 from the germline V gene are SGHDN and FVKESK. V lost 5 bases, J lost 5 bases, and 11 bases lay in between. CDR3 DNA: TGTGCCAGCAGCTCCGGACTAATAGATACGCAGTATTTT. This sequence encodes CASSSGLIDTQYF. Looking up the rest from reference TRBV14 and TRBJ2-3 gives the full variable domain: EAGVTQFPSHSVIEKGQTVTLRCDPISGHDNLYWYRRVMGKEIKFLLHFVKESKQDESGMPNNRFLAERTGGTYSTLKVQPAELEDSGVYFCASSSGLIDTQYFGPGTRLTVL.

This chain uses TRBV19 with TRBJ2-7; 9 nucleotides agree with TRBD2. V was clipped by 7 bases and J by 7 bases; unmatched bases: 14. Per germline, CDR1 LNHDA and CDR2 SQIVND (reference sequence). CDR3 length: 15 amino acids. As DNA, the CDR3 is TGTGCCAGTAAACGCCCGGCGGGAGGGCCGGAGGAGCAGTACTTC. It encodes CASKRPAGGPEEQYF. The whole variable domain, remainder taken from reference TRBV19 and TRBJ2-7, is DGGITQSPKYLFRKEGQNVTLSCEQNLNHDAMYWYRQDPGQGLRLIYYSQIVNDFQKGDIAEGYSVSREKKESFPLTVTSAQKNPTAFYLCASKRPAGGPEEQYFGPGTRLTVT.

This chain links TRBV5-1 with TRBJ2-3; 8 bases fit TRBD1. The CDR3 has 16 amino acids. Germline V gives CDR1 SGHRS, CDR2 YFSETQ. Unmatched junction bases numbered 15, after V lost 4 bases and J lost 8 bases. The CDR3 sequence: CASSPRPGTGYPTQYF. In nucleotides, the CDR3 is TGCGCCAGCAGCCCACGTCCCGGGACAGGCTACCCTACGCAGTATTTT.

This clone was counted between two and nine times. V and J are TRBV29-1 and TRBJ2-1; D uncertain. This CDR3 comprises 13 residues. V was shortened by 8 bases and J by 6 bases, with 17 bases between the two germline ends. Germline loops: CDR1 SQVTM, CDR2 ANQGSEA. The CDR3 DNA follows: TGCAGCCTAGTTGGGGTTTGGAGCAATGAGCAGTTCTTC. Translating it yields CSLVGVWSNEQFF.